These 17 T cell receptor beta chains share one sample of origin, sequenced in a study of cytomegalovirus exposure and HLA in healthy donors. Data came from immunoSEQ multiplex PCR; TCRdb stores just in-frame clones and leaves some out. The top ten clones hold less than 9.5% of a sample with roughly 180,000 clones, approximately 89% of them seen once. The sample consisted of PBMCs. The receptors stem from a man aged 25 to 40 in good health and CMV-seropositive.

The chain links TRBV7-6 to TRBJ2-7; D is perhaps TRBD1 or TRBD2 (6 bases each). The V gene lost 5 bases and the J gene lost 2 bases, with 16 bases spanning the gap. Germline-derived CDR1 and CDR2 are SGHVS and FNYEAQ. The CDR3 sequence is 15 residues long. CDR3 loop: CASSPEEGVAYEQYF. The CDR3 bases are TGTGCCAGCAGCCCAGAGGAGGGGGTAGCCTACGAGCAGTACTTC.

This clone has a handful of counts. One end of the junction fails to match germline, which may point to a read error. The chain recombines TRBV10-3 with TRBJ1-2; the D is unclear. Germline V gene lookup returns CDR1 ENHRY and CDR2 SYGVKD. The CDR3 spans 11 residues. The CDR3 reads CAISELANPIF. The DNA of the CDR3 is TGTGCCATCAGTGAGTTGGCGAACCCCATCTTC.

The chain joins TRBV9 to TRBJ1-1; D gene uncertain. Trimming removed 0 bases at V and 0 bases at J, with 3 bases between. The CDR3 has 13 residues. CDR1 and CDR2 from the germline V gene are SGDLS and YYNGEE. CDR3 residues: CASSVDLNTEAFF. In DNA, the CDR3 is TGTGCCAGCAGCGTAGACCTGAACACTGAAGCTTTCTTT.

This clone was counted a single time. V and J are TRBV6-5 and TRBJ1-5; 7 bases align to TRBD1. Unmatched junction bases numbered 11, after V lost 6 bases and J lost 6 bases. The CDR3 totals 15 residues. Germline CDR1 reads MNHEY; CDR2 reads SVGAGI. CDR3 in amino acids: CASRPGTERGQPQHF. CDR3 DNA: TGTGCCAGCAGGCCAGGGACAGAGAGAGGTCAGCCCCAGCATTTT.

This clone was picked up one time. This chain joins TRBV4-1 and TRBJ1-5; D unclear. The V gene lost 2 bases and the J gene lost 2 bases, with 10 bases spanning the gap. Germline V gene lookup returns CDR1 MGHRA and CDR2 YSYEKL. This CDR3 contains 15 residues. CDR3: CASSQFERGNQPQHF. The CDR3 DNA reads TGCGCCAGCAGCCAATTTGAGCGGGGCAATCAGCCCCAGCATTTT.

This chain joins TRBV4-3 and TRBJ2-7; TRBD2 might be the D (5 bases). The CDR3 loop spans 15 amino acids. V gave up 0 bases and J gave up 7 bases, with 16 bases separating them. Per the germline V gene, CDR1 is LGHNA and CDR2 is YSLEER. Written as DNA, the CDR3 is TGCGCCAGCAGCCAAGATACCAGGCCCTCGGGGGAGCAGTACTTC. The encoded protein is CASSQDTRPSGEQYF.

This rearrangement joins TRBV7-9 to TRBJ2-7; possible D gene TRBD2, 6 bases. CDR3 length: 18 residues. V was trimmed by 2 bases and J by 3 bases, leaving 23 bases between them. In germline, CDR1 is SEHNR, CDR2 FQNEAQ (reference sequence). CDR3 residues: CASSLSTPGGNPYYEQYF. As DNA, the CDR3 is TGTGCCAGCAGCTTATCGACACCTGGCGGGAACCCCTACTACGAGCAGTACTTC.

The chain combines TRBV7-6 with TRBJ2-1, with 9 bases identical to TRBD2. The CDR3 extends over 18 amino acids. Germline V gene data show CDR1 as SGHVS and CDR2 as FNYEAQ. J lost 0 bases, V lost 5 bases, and 11 bases had no gene match. CDR3 in DNA: TGTGCCAGCAGCCTAAGGCCGTCTAGCGGGGACTCCTACAATGAGCAGTTCTTC. This codes for CASSLRPSSGDSYNEQFF.

The chain joins TRBV9 to TRBJ2-7; 8 bases match TRBD1. The CDR3 consists of 14 residues. The V and J ends lost 3 bases and 6 bases, in that order; junction bases with no gene match: 8. Germline loops: CDR1 SGDLS, CDR2 YYNGEE. CDR3 loop: CASSGTGSLGEQYF. CDR3 DNA sequence: TGTGCCAGCAGCGGGACAGGGTCGCTGGGCGAGCAGTACTTC. Variable domain in full (rest from reference TRBV9 and TRBJ2-7): DSGVTQTPKHLITATGQRVTLRCSPRSGDLSVYWYQQSLDQGLQFLIQYYNGEERAKGNILERFSAQQFPDLHSELNLSSLELGDSALYFCASSGTGSLGEQYFGPGTRLTVT.

This clone was counted a single time. Other nucleotide sequences from this sample produce the same CDR3. The chain combines TRBV30 with TRBJ2-7; D not resolved. V shed 0 bases and J shed 3 bases, with 9 bases lying between them. In germline, CDR1 is GTSNPN, CDR2 SVGIG (reference sequence). The CDR3 is made up of 13 amino acids. Here the CDR3 reads CAWSVGGNYEQYF. The CDR3 DNA reads TGTGCCTGGAGTGTGGGCGGAAACTACGAGCAGTACTTC. Variable domain in full (rest from reference TRBV30 and TRBJ2-7): SQTIHQWPATLVQPVGSPLSLECTVEGTSNPNLYWYRQAAGRGLQLLFYSVGIGQISSEVPQNLSASRPQDRQFILSSKKLLLSDSGFYLCAWSVGGNYEQYFGPGTRLTVT.

This rearrangement joins TRBV11-1 to TRBJ2-1; TRBD2 matches at 8 bases. CDR3 length: 15 residues. CDR1 is SGHAT, CDR2 FQDESV, per germline (reference sequence). With 5 bases clipped from V and 2 bases from J, the junction kept 5 bases outside the gene matches. The CDR3 coding sequence is TGTGCCAGCAGCCCTCAGACTAGCGCCTACAATGAGCAGTTCTTC. This encodes CASSPQTSAYNEQFF.

The V gene is TRBV28, the J gene TRBJ2-7; TRBD2 aligns across 11 bases. The CDR3 length is 15 residues. Trimming took 8 bases from V and 2 from J; bases not matched to a gene: 8. Per the germline V gene, CDR1 is MDHEN and CDR2 is SYDVKM. CDR3 sequence (DNA): TGTGCCAGCGCCCACCTAGCGGGAGGACCCTACGAGCAGTACTTC. Its protein product is CASAHLAGGPYEQYF.

This chain joins TRBV7-9 and TRBJ1-2, with D possibly being TRBD1 (5 bases). CDR3 length equals 15 residues. Trimming left V 5 bases short and J 6 bases short, with 19 bases between. Per the germline V gene, CDR1 is SEHNR and CDR2 is FQNEAQ (reference sequence). The CDR3 spells CASSPGGGLGDGYTF. The CDR3, as DNA: TGTGCCAGCAGCCCCGGGGGAGGGCTTGGAGATGGCTACACCTTC.

The chain is built from TRBV7-3 and TRBJ2-3; the D gene could be TRBD1 or TRBD2 (6 bases each). The CDR3 is 13 amino acids. The germline V gene encodes CDR1 SGHTA and CDR2 FQGTGA. Trimming removed 5 bases at V and 5 bases at J, with 11 bases between. DNA for the CDR3: TGTGCCAGCAGCCCGGGGGCCGAAGATACGCAGTATTTT. Protein sequence: CASSPGAEDTQYF.

The V call is TRBV25-1, the J call TRBJ2-5, with 7 nucleotides matching TRBD1. The CDR3 length is 17 residues. CDR1 is MGHDK and CDR2 is SYGVNS in the germline V gene. Trimming cost V 1 base and J 2 bases; bases outside gene matches: 10. The CDR3 nucleotides read TGTGCCAGCAGTGAATGGCGGACAGGAACGATTCAAGAGACCCAGTACTTC. Its translation: CASSEWRTGTIQETQYF.

The chain couples TRBV7-9 to TRBJ2-5, with 10 bases fitting TRBD2. Germline trimming cut 7 bases from V and 5 bases from J; bases unmatched to any gene: 4. Germline loops: CDR1 SEHNR, CDR2 FQNEAQ (reference sequence). CDR3 length: 13 amino acids. The CDR3 region is CASMTSGFETQYF. The CDR3 DNA is TGTGCCAGCATGACTAGCGGGTTTGAGACCCAGTACTTC.

The chain recombines TRBV7-9 with TRBJ2-5; 10 bases map to TRBD1. With V trimmed by 5 bases and J by 4 bases, 13 bases remained unmatched. This CDR3 has 17 residues. Germline CDR1 SEHNR, CDR2 FQNEAQ (reference sequence). The CDR3 sequence: CASSHDRGRTDRETQYF. The DNA of the CDR3 is TGTGCCAGCAGCCATGACAGGGGGCGAACTGATCGAGAGACCCAGTACTTC.